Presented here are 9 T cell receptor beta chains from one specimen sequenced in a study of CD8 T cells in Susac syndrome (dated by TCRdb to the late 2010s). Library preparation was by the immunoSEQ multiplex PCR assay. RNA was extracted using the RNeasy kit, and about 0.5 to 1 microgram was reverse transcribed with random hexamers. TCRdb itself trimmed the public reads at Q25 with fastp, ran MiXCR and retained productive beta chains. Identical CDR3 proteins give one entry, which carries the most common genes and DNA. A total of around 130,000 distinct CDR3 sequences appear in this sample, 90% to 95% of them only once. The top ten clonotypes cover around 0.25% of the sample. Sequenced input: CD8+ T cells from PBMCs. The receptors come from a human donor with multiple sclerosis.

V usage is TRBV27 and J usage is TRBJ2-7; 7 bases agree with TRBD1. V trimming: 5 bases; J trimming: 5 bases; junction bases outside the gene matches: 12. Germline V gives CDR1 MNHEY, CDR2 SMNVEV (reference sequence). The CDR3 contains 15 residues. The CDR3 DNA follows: TGTGCCAGCAGTCGACAGGGTAAGATCCCTCACGAGCAGTACTTC. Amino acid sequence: CASSRQGKIPHEQYF.

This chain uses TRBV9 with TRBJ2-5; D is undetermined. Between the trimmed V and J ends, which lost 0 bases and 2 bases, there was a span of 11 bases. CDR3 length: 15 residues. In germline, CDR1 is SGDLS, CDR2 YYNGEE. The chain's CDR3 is CASSVGYKQQETQYF. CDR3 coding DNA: TGTGCCAGCAGCGTAGGCTACAAGCAGCAAGAGACCCAGTACTTC.

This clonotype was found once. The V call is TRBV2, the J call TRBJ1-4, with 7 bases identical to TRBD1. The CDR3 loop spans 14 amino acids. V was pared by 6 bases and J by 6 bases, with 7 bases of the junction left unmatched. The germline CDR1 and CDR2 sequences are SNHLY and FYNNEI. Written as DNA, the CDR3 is TGTGCCAGCAGCAACGACAGGGTGCATGAAAAACTGTTTTTT. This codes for CASSNDRVHEKLFF.

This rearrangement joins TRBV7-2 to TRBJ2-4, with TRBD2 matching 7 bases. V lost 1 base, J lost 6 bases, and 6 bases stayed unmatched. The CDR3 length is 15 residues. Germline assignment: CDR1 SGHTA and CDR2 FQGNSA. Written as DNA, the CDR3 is TGTGCCAGCAGCTTAGGGTGGGCGGGAGTAAACATTCAGTACTTC. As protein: CASSLGWAGVNIQYF.

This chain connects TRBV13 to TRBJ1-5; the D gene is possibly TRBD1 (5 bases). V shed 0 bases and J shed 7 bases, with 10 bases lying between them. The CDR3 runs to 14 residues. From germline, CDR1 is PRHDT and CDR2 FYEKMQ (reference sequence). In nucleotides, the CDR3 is TGTGCCAGCAGCTTAGGCCGGGACGGACAGCCCCAGCATTTT. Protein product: CASSLGRDGQPQHF.

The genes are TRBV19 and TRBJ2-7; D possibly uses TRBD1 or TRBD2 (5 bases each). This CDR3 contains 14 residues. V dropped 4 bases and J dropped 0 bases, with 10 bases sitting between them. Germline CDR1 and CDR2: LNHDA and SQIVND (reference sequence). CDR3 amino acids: CASSRGTHSYEQYF. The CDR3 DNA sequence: TGTGCCAGTAGTAGGGGGACCCACTCCTACGAGCAGTACTTC. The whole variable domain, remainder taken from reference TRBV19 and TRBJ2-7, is DGGITQSPKYLFRKEGQNVTLSCEQNLNHDAMYWYRQDPGQGLRLIYYSQIVNDFQKGDIAEGYSVSREKKESFPLTVTSAQKNPTAFYLCASSRGTHSYEQYFGPGTRLTVT.

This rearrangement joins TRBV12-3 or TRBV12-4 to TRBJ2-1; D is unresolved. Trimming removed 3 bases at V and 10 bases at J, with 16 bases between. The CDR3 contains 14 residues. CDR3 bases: TGTGCCAGCAGTTTGGTCGGCCCCTTTGAGGAGCAGTTCTTC. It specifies CASSLVGPFEEQFF.

CDR3 sequence: CASSQVAGYQETQYF. CDR3 bases: TGCGCCAGCAGCCAAGTTGCCGGATACCAAGAGACCCAGTACTTC. This sequence joins TRBV4-3 and TRBJ2-5; the D is unclear. CDR3 length: 15 amino acids. Germline CDR1 reads LGHNA; CDR2 reads YSLEER. V shed 1 base and J shed 0 bases, with 9 bases lying between them.

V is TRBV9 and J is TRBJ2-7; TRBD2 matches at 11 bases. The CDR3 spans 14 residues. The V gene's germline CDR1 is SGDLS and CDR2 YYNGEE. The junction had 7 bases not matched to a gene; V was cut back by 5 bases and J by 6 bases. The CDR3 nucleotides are TGTGCCAGCAGTCCCTCGGGACTAGCGGCCGAGCAGTACTTC. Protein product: CASSPSGLAAEQYF.